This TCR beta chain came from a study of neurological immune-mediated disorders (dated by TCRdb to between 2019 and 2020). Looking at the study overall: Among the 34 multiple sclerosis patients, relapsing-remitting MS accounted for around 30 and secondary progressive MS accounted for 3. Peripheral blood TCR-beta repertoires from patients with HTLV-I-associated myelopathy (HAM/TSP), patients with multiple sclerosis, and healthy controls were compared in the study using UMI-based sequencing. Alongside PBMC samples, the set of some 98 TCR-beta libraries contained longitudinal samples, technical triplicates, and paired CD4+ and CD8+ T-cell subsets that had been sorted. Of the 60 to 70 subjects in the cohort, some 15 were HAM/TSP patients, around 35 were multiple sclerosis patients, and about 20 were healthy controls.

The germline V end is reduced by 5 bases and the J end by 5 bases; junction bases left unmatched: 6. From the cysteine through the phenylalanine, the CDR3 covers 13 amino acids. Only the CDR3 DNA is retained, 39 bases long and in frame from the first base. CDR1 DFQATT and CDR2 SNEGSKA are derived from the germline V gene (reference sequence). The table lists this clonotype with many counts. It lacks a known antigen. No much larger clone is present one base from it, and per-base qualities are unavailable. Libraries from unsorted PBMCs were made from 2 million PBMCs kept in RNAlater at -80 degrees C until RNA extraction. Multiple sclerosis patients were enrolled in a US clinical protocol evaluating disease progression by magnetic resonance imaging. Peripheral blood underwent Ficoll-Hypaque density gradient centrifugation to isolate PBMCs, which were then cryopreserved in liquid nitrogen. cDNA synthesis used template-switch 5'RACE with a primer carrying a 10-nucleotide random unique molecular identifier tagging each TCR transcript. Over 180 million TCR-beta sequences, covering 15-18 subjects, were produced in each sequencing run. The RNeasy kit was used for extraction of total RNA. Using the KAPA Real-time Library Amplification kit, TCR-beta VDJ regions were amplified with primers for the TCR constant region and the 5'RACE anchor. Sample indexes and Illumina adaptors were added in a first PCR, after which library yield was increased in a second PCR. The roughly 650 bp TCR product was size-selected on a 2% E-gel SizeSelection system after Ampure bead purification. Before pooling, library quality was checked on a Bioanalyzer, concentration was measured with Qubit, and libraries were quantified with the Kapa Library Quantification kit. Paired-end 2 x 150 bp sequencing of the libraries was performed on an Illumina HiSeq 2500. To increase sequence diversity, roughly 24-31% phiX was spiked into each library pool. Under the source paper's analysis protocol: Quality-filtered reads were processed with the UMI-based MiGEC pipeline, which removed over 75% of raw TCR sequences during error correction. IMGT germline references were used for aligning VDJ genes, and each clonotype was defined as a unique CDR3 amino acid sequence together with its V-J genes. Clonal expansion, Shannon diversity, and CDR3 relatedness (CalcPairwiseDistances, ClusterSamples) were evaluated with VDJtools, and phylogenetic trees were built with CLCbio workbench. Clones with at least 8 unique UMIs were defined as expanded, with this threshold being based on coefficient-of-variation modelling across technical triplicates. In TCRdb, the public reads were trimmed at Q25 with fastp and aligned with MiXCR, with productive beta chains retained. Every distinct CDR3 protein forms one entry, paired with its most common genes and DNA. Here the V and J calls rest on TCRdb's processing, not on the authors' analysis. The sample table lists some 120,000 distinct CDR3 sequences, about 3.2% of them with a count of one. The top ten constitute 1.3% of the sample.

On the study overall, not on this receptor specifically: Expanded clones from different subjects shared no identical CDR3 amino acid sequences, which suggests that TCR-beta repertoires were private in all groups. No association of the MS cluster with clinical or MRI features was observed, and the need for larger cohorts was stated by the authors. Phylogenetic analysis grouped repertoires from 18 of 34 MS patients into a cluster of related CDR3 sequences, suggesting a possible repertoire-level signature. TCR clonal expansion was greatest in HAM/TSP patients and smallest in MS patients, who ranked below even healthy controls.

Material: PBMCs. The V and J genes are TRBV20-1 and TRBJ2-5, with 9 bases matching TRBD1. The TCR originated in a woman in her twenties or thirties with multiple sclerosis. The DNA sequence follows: TGCAGTGCTCTACAGGGGGCGCGGGAGACCCAGTACTTC. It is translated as CSALQGARETQYF.